This T cell receptor (beta chain) appears in the sequencing data of a study of OX40 agonist ivuxolimab in advanced cancers. General study results and limits: Expanded clones tended on average to be more numerous among CD8+ T cells than CD4+. By week 6 at 0.1 to 3.0 mg/kg, blood CD4+ and CD8+ T cells had expanded clonally.

About this clone itself: No antigen is known for it.

The germline CDR1 and CDR2 sequences are SQVTM and ANQGSEA. The CDR3 has 15 residues. V lost 3 bases, J lost 4 bases, and 18 bases lay in between. The study sampled blood at baseline, cycle 4 day 1, and cycle 7 day 1. Assay used: immunoSEQ multiplex PCR; TCRdb lists only in-frame clones, some missing. The profile shows about 68,000 clones, around 93% of them singletons. Sequenced material: CD4+ or CD8+ T cells sorted from blood, taken in a trial of the OX40 agonist ivuxolimab. The receptor was derived from an adult with an advanced solid tumor such as melanoma, head and neck, liver or kidney cancer. The chain joins TRBV29-1 to TRBJ1-1; D is unclear. The CDR3 coding sequence is TGCAGCGTTGACCGTCATCCTAAGTTTGGCACTGAAGCTTTCTTT. It is translated as CSVDRHPKFGTEAFF.